These T cell receptor beta chains were read from a single sample in a study of CD8+CD57+ T cells in acquired aplastic anemia. From the reads, TCRdb called clonotypes with MiXCR, one entry per CDR3 protein. The data contain 150,000 to 200,000 distinct CDR3 sequences, approximately 40% of them singletons. Sequencing used sorted CD4+, CD8+, or CD8+CD57+ T cells (not recorded which) from PBMCs. These receptors all come from a human donor in good health. Each CDR3 is given with its conserved first and last residue. Each record gives: D gene, V gene, CDR3 length, clone size, J gene, CDR3 protein, CDR3 DNA. A D gene is named only where the DNA matches it firmly. Size is stated for part of the rows, as once, few or many counts, or as a class when the clone is expanded.

NA	TRBV12-3/TRBV12-4	13	many	TRBJ1-1	CASSRHGRGEAFF	TGTGCCAGCAGTCGACACGGTCGAGGCGAAGCTTTCTTT
NA	TRBV11-2	16	NA	TRBJ1-1	CASSSRTLGGNAEAFF	TGTGCCAGCAGCTCGAGGACTCTGGGGGGAAACGCTGAAGCTTTCTTT
TRBD1	TRBV6-6	12	many	TRBJ1-1	CASSYRDSEAFF	TGTGCCAGCAGTTACCGGGACAGCGAAGCTTTCTTT
TRBD1	TRBV5-1	14	NA	TRBJ1-2	CASSFRQGAEGYTF	TGCGCCAGCAGCTTTCGACAGGGGGCCGAGGGCTACACCTTC
TRBD1	TRBV3-1	15	NA	TRBJ1-4	CASSHTGTAYEKLFF	TGTGCCAGCAGCCACACCGGGACAGCATATGAAAAACTGTTTTTT
NA	TRBV7-2	13	many	TRBJ1-1	CASSLRPGTEAFF	TGTGCCAGCAGCCTAAGGCCGGGAACTGAAGCTTTCTTT
NA	TRBV14	11	many	TRBJ1-3	CASSHGNTIYF	TGTGCCAGCAGCCATGGAAACACCATATATTTT
NA	TRBV2	13	NA	TRBJ1-1	CASSAGAGTEAFF	TGTGCCAGCAGTGCAGGGGCCGGCACTGAAGCTTTCTTT
NA	TRBV5-1	14	NA	TRBJ2-7	CASSLRQDSYEQYF	TGCGCCAGCAGCTTGCGACAGGATTCCTACGAGCAGTACTTC
NA	TRBV2	13	NA	TRBJ1-2	CASSEEANYGYTF	TGTGCCAGCAGTGAAGAAGCTAACTATGGCTACACCTTC
TRBD1	TRBV15	14	few	TRBJ1-1	CATSRATGDPEAFF	TGTGCCACCAGCAGAGCAACAGGGGACCCTGAAGCTTTCTTT
NA	TRBV20-1	13	many	TRBJ1-1	CSALDASRSEAFF	TGCAGTGCACTCGACGCCTCAAGGTCTGAAGCTTTCTTT
NA	TRBV27	14	few	TRBJ2-7	CASSSSRNSYEQYF	TGTGCCAGCAGTTCGTCAAGGAACTCCTACGAGCAGTACTTC
NA	TRBV4-1	17	many	TRBJ1-5	CASSQGLRERAGGPQHF	TGCGCCAGCAGCCAAGGGTTGCGGGAAAGGGCGGGAGGGCCCCAGCATTTT
TRBD2	TRBV5-1	15	few	TRBJ2-3	CASSYGSGSEYTQYF	TGCGCCAGCAGCTACGGGAGCGGGAGCGAATATACGCAGTATTTT
TRBD1	TRBV6-1	13	NA	TRBJ1-2	CASSTTGGSGYTF	TGTGCCAGCAGTACTACAGGGGGCTCAGGCTACACCTTC
TRBD1	TRBV7-6	11	many	TRBJ2-5	CASSRDRRLFF	TGTGCCAGCAGCCGGGACAGACGACTCTTCTTC
NA	TRBV12-3/TRBV12-4	14	few	TRBJ1-2	CASSIYRENYGYTF	TGTGCCAGCAGTATCTACAGGGAGAACTATGGCTACACCTTC
NA	TRBV7-8	15	many	TRBJ1-5	CASSLVGGSNQPQHF	TGTGCCAGCAGCTTAGTTGGCGGAAGCAATCAGCCCCAGCATTTT
NA	TRBV29-1	13	NA	TRBJ2-5	CSVDWGRGTAQYF	TGCAGCGTCGACTGGGGACGGGGGACGGCCCAGTACTTC
NA	TRBV20-1	14	NA	TRBJ1-5	CSASDRPTNQPQHF	TGCAGTGCTAGTGACAGGCCTACGAATCAGCCCCAGCATTTT
NA	TRBV5-5	14	NA	TRBJ1-2	CASSLRGARYGYTF	TGTGCCAGCAGCTTGCGGGGGGCTAGGTATGGCTACACCTTC
TRBD1	TRBV10-3	14	many	TRBJ2-2	CAVSPDRDTGELFF	TGTGCCGTATCCCCGGACAGGGACACCGGGGAGCTGTTTTTT
TRBD1	TRBV9	14	NA	TRBJ2-7	CASSVEGAAYEQYF	TGTGCCAGCAGCGTAGAGGGGGCGGCCTACGAGCAGTACTTC
TRBD2	TRBV19	14	many	TRBJ2-1	CASTQREIDNEQFF	TGTGCCAGTACCCAGCGGGAGATCGACAATGAGCAGTTCTTC
TRBD2	TRBV30	16	NA	TRBJ2-2	CAWSDGLAENTGELFF	TGTGCCTGGAGTGATGGACTAGCGGAGAACACCGGGGAGCTGTTTTTT
NA	TRBV20-1	14	many	TRBJ1-5	CSAPQATSNQPQHF	TGCAGTGCCCCCCAGGCCACTAGCAATCAGCCCCAGCATTTT
NA	TRBV11-2	13	NA	TRBJ2-1	CASVEGRDNEQFF	TGTGCCAGCGTAGAGGGGCGGGACAATGAGCAGTTCTTC
TRBD1	TRBV7-2	16	NA	TRBJ1-5	CASSFAPGQSNQPQHF	TGTGCCAGCAGCTTTGCCCCGGGACAGAGCAATCAGCCCCAGCATTTT
NA	TRBV20-1	16	many	TRBJ2-7	CSADPLGSRGLYEQYF	TGCAGTGCTGATCCCCTCGGGAGCCGCGGGCTCTACGAGCAGTACTTC
NA	TRBV20-1	11	NA	TRBJ1-1	CSAGGAGEAFF	TGCAGTGCCGGGGGGGCAGGTGAAGCTTTCTTT
TRBD2	TRBV7-9	17	many	TRBJ2-1	CASSLGRLAGGEDEQFF	TGTGCCAGCAGCTTAGGTCGCCTAGCGGGGGGGGAAGATGAGCAGTTCTTC
TRBD1	TRBV2	14	NA	TRBJ2-7	CASSEGQGGYEQYF	TGTGCCAGCAGTGAGGGACAGGGCGGCTACGAGCAGTACTTC
TRBD1	TRBV7-2	15	NA	TRBJ1-6	CASSRDSSYNSPLHF	TGTGCCAGCAGCCGGGACAGCTCCTATAATTCACCCCTCCACTTT
NA	TRBV2	16	many	TRBJ1-4	CASSEAQRVRNEKLFF	TGTGCCAGCAGTGAAGCGCAAAGGGTGCGGAATGAAAAACTGTTTTTT
NA	TRBV9	13	NA	TRBJ2-7	CASSVGDNYEQYF	TGTGCCAGCAGCGTAGGGGACAACTACGAGCAGTACTTC
NA	TRBV5-4	17	few	TRBJ1-5	CASSLGQTFYSNQPQHF	TGTGCCAGCAGCTTGGGTCAGACCTTTTATAGCAATCAGCCCCAGCATTTT
NA	TRBV20-1	14	NA	TRBJ2-3	CSARQPVGADTQYF	TGCAGTGCACGACAGCCTGTCGGCGCAGATACGCAGTATTTT
NA	TRBV15	15	many	TRBJ1-3	CATVDSAPLGNTIYF	TGTGCCACGGTGGACAGTGCTCCCCTTGGAAACACCATATATTTT
TRBD2	TRBV7-6	16	NA	TRBJ2-1	CASSPGTSIAENEQFF	TGTGCTAGCAGCCCCGGGACTAGTATTGCTGAAAATGAGCAGTTCTTC
NA	TRBV11-2	16	many	TRBJ2-4	CASSPEGGRAKNIQYF	TGTGCCAGCAGCCCGGAGGGGGGACGAGCCAAAAACATTCAGTACTTC
NA	TRBV2	16	NA	TRBJ2-7	CASTGTGKVIAYEQYF	TGTGCCAGCACTGGAACAGGGAAGGTTATTGCCTACGAGCAGTACTTC
TRBD2	TRBV3-1	19	few	TRBJ2-2	CASSQDPRTSGENTGELFF	TGTGCCAGCAGCCAAGACCCAAGGACTAGCGGGGAAAACACCGGGGAGCTGTTTTTT
TRBD1	TRBV30	13	many	TRBJ1-5	CAWSVQGNQPQHF	TGTGCCTGGAGTGTACAGGGGAATCAGCCCCAGCATTTT
NA	TRBV2	12	NA	TRBJ2-7	CASRREIYEQYF	TGTGCCAGCAGAAGGGAAATCTACGAGCAGTACTTC
TRBD1	TRBV20-1	14	NA	TRBJ2-7	CSAVDRAFSYEQYF	TGCAGTGCCGTTGACAGGGCTTTCTCCTACGAGCAGTACTTC
NA	TRBV20-1	13	NA	TRBJ1-3	CSARDLVAWHIYF	TGCAGTGCTAGAGATCTCGTCGCCTGGCACATATATTTT
NA	TRBV3-1	12	NA	TRBJ1-2	CASSQATNGYTF	TGTGCCAGCAGCCAAGCCACAAATGGCTACACCTTC
NA	TRBV3-1	15	NA	TRBJ1-3	CASSQAIRTGNTIYF	TGTGCCAGCAGCCAAGCGATAAGAACTGGAAACACCATATATTTT
NA	TRBV29-1	12	few	TRBJ2-1	CSVLTSGGEQFF	TGCAGCGTGCTGACCTCTGGTGGGGAGCAGTTCTTC
NA	TRBV24-1	16	many	TRBJ2-1	CATSDGLSKTLNEQFF	TGTGCCACCAGTGATGGACTATCCAAAACCCTTAATGAGCAGTTCTTC
NA	TRBV7-3	16	NA	TRBJ2-7	CASSLSSRGRSYEQYF	TGTGCCAGCAGCTTAAGTAGCAGGGGACGATCCTACGAGCAGTACTTC
NA	TRBV2	15	NA	TRBJ2-7	CASSLEPSRTYEQYF	TGTGCCAGCAGCTTAGAACCCTCAAGGACCTACGAGCAGTACTTC
NA	TRBV7-8	16	NA	TRBJ2-3	CASSLGTGLSPDTQYF	TGTGCCAGCAGCTTAGGCACAGGGCTATCACCAGATACGCAGTATTTT